Listed below are T cell receptor beta chains from one sample, sequenced in a study of cytomegalovirus exposure and HLA in healthy donors. The repertoire was sequenced with immunoSEQ multiplex PCR; TCRdb's copy has only in-frame clones and lacks some. The sample lists approximately 160,000 clones, around 63% occurring once. What was sequenced was PBMCs. All receptors derive from a woman aged 18-29 years in good health and CMV-seropositive. CDR3s include the opening cysteine and the closing phenylalanine or tryptophan. The D gene is left open where the match is weak. Clone size appears in some rows only: once, few, many, or a class for an expanded clone.

J gene | clone size | D gene | V gene | CDR3 DNA | CDR3 protein
TRBJ1-5 | - | - | TRBV13 | TGTGCCAGCAGCGCTAAGGGGGGGATGTTGAGTAGCAATCAGCCCCAGCATTTT | CASSAKGGMLSSNQPQHF
TRBJ1-1 | - | - | TRBV10-3 | TGTGCCACACACGGAGGGCTGAGCACTGAAGCTTTCTTT | CATHGGLSTEAFF
TRBJ1-5 | - | - | TRBV6-1 | TGTGCCAGCAGTGAAGGCCAGGGAAGAAATCAGCCCCAGCATTTT | CASSEGQGRNQPQHF
TRBJ2-7 | once | TRBD2 | TRBV5-1 | TGCGCCAGCAGCTCCCTAGCGGGGGGCTCCTACGAGCAGTACTTC | CASSSLAGGSYEQYF
TRBJ1-1 | once | - | TRBV6-6 | TGTGCCAGCAGTTACGGGGAGGCCACTGAAGCTTTCTTT | CASSYGEATEAFF
TRBJ2-1 | - | - | TRBV6-6 | TGTGCCTCAGAACGGGACTCCTCCTACAATGAGCAGTTCTTC | CASERDSSYNEQFF
TRBJ2-6 | - | - | TRBV29-1 | TGCAGCGTTGATAGTGGGGCCAACGTCCTGACTTTC | CSVDSGANVLTF
TRBJ1-3 | - | TRBD1 | TRBV6-1 | TGTGCCAGCAGGGTAGAGGACAGGGGCATCCACACCATATATTTT | CASRVEDRGIHTIYF
TRBJ2-2 | - | - | TRBV4-1 | TGCGCCAGCAGCCAAGAGGAGGTTCGTATGACCGGGGAGCTGTTTTTT | CASSQEEVRMTGELFF
TRBJ2-3 | - | TRBD1 | TRBV5-5 | TGTGCCAGCAGCCGGCCGGGACAGGCAACAGATACGCAGTATTTT | CASSRPGQATDTQYF
TRBJ2-7 | - | TRBD2 | TRBV5-1 | TGCGCCAGCACCCCGAGGGTAGCGGGAGTCGGGTCCTACGAGCAGTACTTC | CASTPRVAGVGSYEQYF
TRBJ1-4 | - | TRBD1 | TRBV6-1 | TGTGCCAGCAGTGACGGGCAGGGGGCAACTAATGAAAAACTGTTTTTT | CASSDGQGATNEKLFF
TRBJ2-3 | - | TRBD1 | TRBV19 | TGTGCCAGTAAAGGGGGCCTCGAGGGGGCGGTACCCTGGGCAGATACGCAGTATTTT | CASKGGLEGAVPWADTQYF
TRBJ2-1 | - | - | TRBV5-6 | TGTGCCAGCAGCGCCGGGACACCTTACAATGAGCAGTTCTTC | CASSAGTPYNEQFF
TRBJ2-5 | - | - | TRBV5-1 | TGCGCCAGCAGTCAGACACAAGAGACCCAGTACTTC | CASSQTQETQYF
TRBJ1-4 | - | - | TRBV5-6 | TGTGCCAGCACTGTGGGGGCGGGCACAACTAATGAAAAACTGTTTTTT | CASTVGAGTTNEKLFF